In this sample, the clone carrying this T cell receptor (beta chain) turned up once. The entry originates in a study of blood T cell repertoires in COVID-19. Study in general: Samples taken during acute and convalescent COVID-19 were collected in the United States, Italy and Spain. PBMCs, B-cell-depleted T cells, or T cells provided the cDNA or gDNA that made up the material.

The table came from immunoSEQ multiplex PCR; TCRdb's copy has only in-frame clones and leaves some out. The sample has about 180,000 clones, roughly 87% seen once. From germline, CDR1 is SGHRS and CDR2 YFSETQ. The CDR3 runs to 18 residues. Trimming stripped 4 bases from V and 3 bases from J, with 22 bases between. Material for sequencing was peripheral blood. The TCR comes from a woman between 65 and 79 years old with acute or convalescent COVID-19. The chain combines TRBV5-1 with TRBJ1-4; D gene unclear. The CDR3 sequence is CASSVAGGALAANEKLFF. Here the CDR3 DNA reads TGCGCCAGCAGCGTGGCTGGTGGAGCCTTAGCCGCTAATGAAAAACTGTTTTTT.